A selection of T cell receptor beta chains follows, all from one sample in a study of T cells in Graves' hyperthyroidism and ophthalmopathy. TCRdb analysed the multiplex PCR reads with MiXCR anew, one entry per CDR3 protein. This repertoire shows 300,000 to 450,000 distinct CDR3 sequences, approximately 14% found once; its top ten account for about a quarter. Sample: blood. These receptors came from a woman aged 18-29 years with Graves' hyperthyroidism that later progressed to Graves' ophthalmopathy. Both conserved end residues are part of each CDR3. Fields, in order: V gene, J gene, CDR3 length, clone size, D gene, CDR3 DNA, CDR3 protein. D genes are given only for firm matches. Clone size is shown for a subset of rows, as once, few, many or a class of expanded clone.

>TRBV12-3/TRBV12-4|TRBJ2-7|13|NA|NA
TGTGCCAGCAGTCCAATCGACGAGTACGAGCAGTACTTC
CASSPIDEYEQYF
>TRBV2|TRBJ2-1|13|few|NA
TGTGCCAGCAGGGATTCTTTGAACAATGAGCAGTTCTTC
CASRDSLNNEQFF
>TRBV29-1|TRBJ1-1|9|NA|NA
TGCAGCGTCTACACTGAAGCTTTCTTT
CSVYTEAFF
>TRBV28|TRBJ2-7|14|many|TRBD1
TGTGCCAGCAGTTCAGGGGGCGCATCGAACGAGCAGTACTTC
CASSSGGASNEQYF
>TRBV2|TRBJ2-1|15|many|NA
TGTGCCAGCAGTGATAAACAGTTATCCTACAATGAGCAGTTCTTC
CASSDKQLSYNEQFF
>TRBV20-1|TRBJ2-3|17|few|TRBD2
TGCAGTGCTAGAGATTGGGGAAAGCGGGAGGGAGGTGATACGCAGTATTTT
CSARDWGKREGGDTQYF
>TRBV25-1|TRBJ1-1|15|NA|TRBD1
TGTGCCAGCAGTGATCCCGGACAGGGAGGCACTGAAGCTTTCTTT
CASSDPGQGGTEAFF
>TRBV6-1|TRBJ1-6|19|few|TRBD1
TGTGCCAGCAGTCCAGTGGGAGCGGGACAGGGATTTAGGAATTCACCCCTCCACTTT
CASSPVGAGQGFRNSPLHF
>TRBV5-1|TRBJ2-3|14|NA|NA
TGCGCCAGCAGCTTCGAGCGGAGCACAGATACGCAGTATTTT
CASSFERSTDTQYF
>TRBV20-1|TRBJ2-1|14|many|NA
TGCAGTGCACGGACCATGAGCTCCTACAATGAGCAGTTCTTC
CSARTMSSYNEQFF
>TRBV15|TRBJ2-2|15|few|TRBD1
TGTGCCACCAGCAAGGGACAGGGCAACACCGGGGAGCTGTTTTTT
CATSKGQGNTGELFF
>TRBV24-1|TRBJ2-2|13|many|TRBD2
TGTGCCACCGGACTAGAGAACACCGGGGAGCTGTTTTTT
CATGLENTGELFF
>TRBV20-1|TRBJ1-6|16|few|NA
TGCAGTGCGGTACAGCGCCAGAGCTCCTATAATTCACCCCTCCACTTT
CSAVQRQSSYNSPLHF
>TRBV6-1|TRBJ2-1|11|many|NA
TGTGCCAGCGGACCAAGGAACGAGCAGTTCTTC
CASGPRNEQFF
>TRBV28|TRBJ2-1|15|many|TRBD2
TGTGCCAGCAGTTTATACGCTAGCGGGAGGGATAAGCAGTTCTTC
CASSLYASGRDKQFF
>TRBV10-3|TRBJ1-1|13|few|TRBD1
TGTGCCCTCAGGGGGGGACCCAACACTGAAGCTTTCTTT
CALRGGPNTEAFF
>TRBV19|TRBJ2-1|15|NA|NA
TGTGCCAGTAGTATAGGGGACTGGGGCCCCAATGAGCAGTTCTTC
CASSIGDWGPNEQFF
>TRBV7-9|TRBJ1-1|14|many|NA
TGTGCCAGCAGCTTAAAAGGGGCGGGGACTGAAGCTTTCTTT
CASSLKGAGTEAFF
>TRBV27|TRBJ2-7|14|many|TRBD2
TGTGCCAGCAGTCCCCGGGGACTAACTTACGAGCAGTACTTC
CASSPRGLTYEQYF
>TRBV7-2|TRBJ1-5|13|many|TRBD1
TGTGCCAGCAGTCCGGACAGGGCTAAGCCCCAGCATTTT
CASSPDRAKPQHF
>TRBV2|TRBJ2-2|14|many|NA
TGTGCCAGCAGCACAGGAGCGAACACCGGGGAGCTGTTTTTT
CASSTGANTGELFF
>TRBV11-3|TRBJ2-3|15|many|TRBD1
TGTGCCAGCAGCCCAGGGGGATCAATCACAGATACGCAGTATTTT
CASSPGGSITDTQYF